The next 21 T cell receptor beta chains were all read from a single sample in a study of blood T cell repertoires in COVID-19. Libraries were prepared by immunoSEQ multiplex PCR; TCRdb keeps only in-frame clonotypes and omits some of them. Among roughly 330,000 clones, nearly 90% were seen once, and the ten largest hold less than 6%. Input material: PBMCs or T cells enriched from blood (not recorded which). Source of these receptors: a woman aged 25-40 years who had recovered from COVID-19.

V usage is TRBV6-2 or TRBV6-3 and J usage is TRBJ1-2; TRBD1 aligns across 7 bases. Trimming at V came to 2 bases and at J to 5 bases, leaving 5 bases not matched to a gene. Germline CDR1 reads MNHEY; CDR2 reads SVGEGT. The CDR3 covers 14 residues. CDR3 bases: TGTGCCAGCAGTTACATCGGACAGGCATATGGCTACACCTTC. Translation: CASSYIGQAYGYTF.

The gene calls are TRBV15 and TRBJ2-5; D unresolved. Germline values: CDR1 LNHNV, CDR2 YYDKDF (reference sequence). V lost 5 bases and J lost 4, with 11 bases in between. This CDR3 is built from 13 residues. The CDR3 reads CATSSQFGETQYF. DNA of the CDR3: TGTGCCACCAGCTCTCAGTTTGGAGAGACCCAGTACTTC.

The rearrangement links TRBV19 to TRBJ2-7, with D tentatively TRBD2 (5 bases). The ends were cut back, 4 bases at V and 0 bases at J, with 16 bases in the middle. This CDR3 region has 16 residues. Germline V CDR1 and CDR2: LNHDA, SQIVND (reference sequence). The CDR3 DNA reads TGTGCCAGTAGTACTTCCTCGGGGATTTTCTCCTACGAGCAGTACTTC. It specifies CASSTSSGIFSYEQYF.

V and J are TRBV7-9 and TRBJ2-1; perhaps TRBD1 as D (5 bases). Trimming took off 1 base at V and 4 bases at J, with 17 bases between the two ends. This CDR3 region has 17 residues. Looked up from germline, CDR1 is SEHNR and CDR2 is FQNEAQ (reference sequence). CDR3 nucleotide sequence: TGTGCCAGCAGCTTAGGGCAGGGAAGGGGCCCTTACAATGAGCAGTTCTTC. This translates into CASSLGQGRGPYNEQFF.

The CDR3 nucleotides read TGCGCCAGCAGCACGACAGGGATGTACGAGCAGTACTTC. This sequence encodes CASSTTGMYEQYF. The V and J genes are TRBV5-1 and TRBJ2-7, with 7 bases aligning to TRBD1. Trimming took 4 bases from V and 4 from J; bases not matched to a gene: 5. Looked up from germline, CDR1 is SGHRS and CDR2 is YFSETQ. CDR3 length: 13 amino acids.

CDR3 sequence: CASSPPEGAPGNTIYF. DNA of the CDR3: TGTGCCAGCTCACCACCGGAAGGGGCTCCTGGAAACACCATATATTTT. The V call is TRBV18, the J call TRBJ1-3; D possibly corresponds to TRBD1 (5 bases). Germline V gene sequence: CDR1 KGHSH, CDR2 LQKENI. V shed 0 bases and J shed 2 bases, with 11 bases lying between them. The CDR3 has 16 amino acids.

The rearrangement joins TRBV4-2 to TRBJ2-7, with TRBD2 matching 10 bases. This CDR3 contains 17 residues. V lost 0 bases to trimming and J lost 5 bases; unmatched junction nucleotides: 10. Germline V gives CDR1 LGHNA, CDR2 YNFKEQ. DNA of the CDR3: TGTGCCAGCAGCCAAGAGACCGGGACTAGCGTCCAGGACGAGCAGTACTTC. It is translated as CASSQETGTSVQDEQYF.

V usage is TRBV5-5 and J usage is TRBJ1-4; D unclear. Trimming removed 7 bases at V and 8 bases at J, with 24 bases between. The V gene's germline CDR1 is SGHKS and CDR2 YYEKEE (reference sequence). The CDR3 consists of 16 residues. The CDR3 reads CASRPLGYSISEKLFF. CDR3 DNA sequence: TGTGCCAGCCGACCACTAGGCTACAGTATTAGCGAAAAACTGTTTTTT.

The CDR3 nucleotides read TGTGCCAGTAGTATTGGGGACAGGGAAACAGATACGCAGTATTTT. It translates to CASSIGDRETDTQYF. This chain joins TRBV19 and TRBJ2-3; TRBD1 agrees at 9 bases. Per germline, CDR1 LNHDA and CDR2 SQIVND (reference sequence). CDR3 length: 15 residues. Trimming took 3 bases from V and 3 from J; bases not matched to a gene: 4.

This chain connects TRBV7-8 to TRBJ1-2, with TRBD1 identical over 8 bases. Per the germline V gene, CDR1 is SGHVS and CDR2 is FQNEAQ. The CDR3 is made up of 15 amino acids. V was pared by 5 bases and J by 4 bases, with 9 bases of the junction left unmatched. In DNA, the CDR3 is TGTGCCAGCAGCCCCAGGACAGGGTGGGCCTATGGCTACACCTTC. Its protein is CASSPRTGWAYGYTF.

The chain employs TRBV19 and TRBJ1-2, with D possibly being TRBD1 (6 bases). V shed 10 bases and J shed 5 bases, with 20 bases lying between them. The length of the CDR3 is 14 residues. Per the germline V gene, CDR1 is LNHDA and CDR2 is SQIVND (reference sequence). CDR3 coding DNA: TGTGCCACCCGGCCCGGGGGGGCGTGGTATGGCTACACCTTC. Its protein product is CATRPGGAWYGYTF.

This chain connects TRBV30 to TRBJ1-1; D is possibly TRBD1 (6 bases). Germline values: CDR1 GTSNPN, CDR2 SVGIG (reference sequence). V was cut by 3 bases and J by 1 base, with 9 bases left in between. This CDR3 is 13 amino acids long. The CDR3 sequence is CAWRGQPNTEAFF. The CDR3 nucleotides read TGTGCCTGGAGAGGACAGCCGAACACTGAAGCTTTCTTT.

The chain employs TRBV5-1 and TRBJ2-7, with a weak D call TRBD2 (5 bases). CDR1 is SGHRS, CDR2 YFSETQ, per germline. The V end was cut by 5 bases, the J end by 2 bases, with 5 bases between. The CDR3 contains 11 residues. CDR3 bases: TGCGCCAGCAGGGAGGCCTACGAGCAGTACTTC. Protein product: CASREAYEQYF.

This clone has a single count. V is TRBV29-1 and J is TRBJ1-2; a weak D match, TRBD1 (5 bases). There are 13 residues in the CDR3. The ends were cut back, 6 bases at V and 2 bases at J, with 13 bases in the middle. CDR1 is SQVTM, CDR2 ANQGSEA, per germline. In nucleotides, the CDR3 is TGCAGCGTAAGCCGGGGGATGAACTATGGCTACACCTTC. Encoded protein: CSVSRGMNYGYTF.

The chain couples TRBV11-2 to TRBJ1-2; D is undetermined. Trimming stripped 5 bases from V and 6 bases from J, with 13 bases between. The germline CDR1 and CDR2 sequences are SGHAT and FQNNGV. The CDR3 has 13 amino acids. CDR3 in DNA: TGTGCCAGCAGCCCCAGATACGGGAATGGCTACACCTTC. Translation: CASSPRYGNGYTF.

The gene calls are TRBV29-1 and TRBJ2-7; 8 nucleotides agree with TRBD2. The V and J ends lost 2 bases and 8 bases, in that order; junction bases with no gene match: 11. This CDR3 has 14 amino acids. CDR1 is SQVTM, CDR2 ANQGSEA, per germline. This CDR3 reads CSVEFRPGGGQQYF. The CDR3 DNA reads as TGCAGCGTTGAATTTCGGCCGGGGGGGGGCCAGCAGTACTTC.

The chain combines TRBV3-1 (or the pseudogene TRBV3-2) with TRBJ1-5; a possible D gene is TRBD1 (6 bases). The V gene's germline CDR1 is LGHDT and CDR2 YNNKEL (reference sequence). This CDR3 contains 15 residues. V lost 1 base and J 6 bases, leaving 13 bases between the germline ends. For the CDR3, the DNA is TGTGCCAGCAGCCAAGTGGCACAGGGTGGTCAGCCCCAGCATTTT. Translation gives CASSQVAQGGQPQHF.

This chain uses TRBV30 with TRBJ1-3; TRBD1 matches 7 bases. Trimming at V came to 0 bases and at J to 2 bases, leaving 7 bases not matched to a gene. The CDR3 consists of 16 residues. Per germline, CDR1 GTSNPN and CDR2 SVGIG (reference sequence). The CDR3: CAWSVPDRSTGNTIYF. The CDR3 nucleotides read TGTGCCTGGAGTGTACCGGACAGGAGCACTGGAAACACCATATATTTT.

J is TRBJ1-4 and V is TRBV5-1; 8 bases are a match to TRBD1. This CDR3 has 14 amino acids. V was pared by 4 bases and J by 8 bases, with 7 bases of the junction left unmatched. The germline CDR1 and CDR2 sequences are SGHRS and YFSETQ. The CDR3 is CASSLRGRQEKLFF. CDR3 nucleotide sequence: TGCGCCAGCAGCCTCAGGGGGCGACAGGAAAAACTGTTTTTT. The whole variable domain, filled in from reference TRBV5-1 and TRBJ1-4, reads KAGVTQTPRYLIKTRGQQVTLSCSPISGHRSVSWYQQTPGQGLQFLFEYFSETQRNKGNFPGRFSGRQFSNSRSEMNVSTLELGDSALYLCASSLRGRQEKLFFGSGTQLSVL.

This clone was observed a handful of times. The V and J genes are TRBV19 and TRBJ1-5, with D unclear. Trimming removed 0 bases from V and 4 bases from J, with 7 bases in between. From germline, CDR1 is LNHDA and CDR2 SQIVND (reference sequence). This CDR3 spans 14 amino acids. The CDR3 nucleotides are TGTGCCAGTAGTATAGACCGTTTTAATCAGCCCCAGCATTTT. It yields the protein CASSIDRFNQPQHF.

V gene TRBV18 combines with J gene TRBJ2-7; possible D gene TRBD1, 5 bases. This CDR3 is built from 12 residues. Deletions cut 4 bases from V and 3 bases from J, with 7 bases between. The V gene's germline CDR1 is KGHSH and CDR2 LQKENI. CDR3 nucleotide sequence: TGTGCCAGCTCACATGACAGCTACGAGCAGTACTTC. It codes for CASSHDSYEQYF.